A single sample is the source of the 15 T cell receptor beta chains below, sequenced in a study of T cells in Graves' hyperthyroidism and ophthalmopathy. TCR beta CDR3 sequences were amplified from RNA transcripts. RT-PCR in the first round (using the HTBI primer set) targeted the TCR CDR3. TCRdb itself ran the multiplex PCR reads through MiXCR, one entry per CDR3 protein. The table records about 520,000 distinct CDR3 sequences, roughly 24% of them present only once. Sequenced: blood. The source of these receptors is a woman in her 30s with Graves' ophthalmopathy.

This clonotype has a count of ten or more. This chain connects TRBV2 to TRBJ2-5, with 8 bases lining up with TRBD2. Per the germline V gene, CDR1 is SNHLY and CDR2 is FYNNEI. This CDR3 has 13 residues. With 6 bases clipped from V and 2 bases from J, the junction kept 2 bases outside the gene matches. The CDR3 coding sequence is TGTGCCAGCAGCCGACTAGCGCAAGAGACCCAGTACTTC. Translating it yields CASSRLAQETQYF.

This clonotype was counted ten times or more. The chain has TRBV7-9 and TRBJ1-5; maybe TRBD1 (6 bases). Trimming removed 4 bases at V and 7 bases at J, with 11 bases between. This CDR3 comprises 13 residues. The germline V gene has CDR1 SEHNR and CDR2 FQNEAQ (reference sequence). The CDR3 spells CASSSTGLQPQHF. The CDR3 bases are TGTGCCAGCAGCTCTACAGGGTTGCAGCCCCAGCATTTT.

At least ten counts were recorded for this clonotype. CDR3 DNA: TGCGCCAGCAGCCAAGATTCCAGGGAAAACTATGGCTACACCTTC. This sequence encodes CASSQDSRENYGYTF. The chain recombines TRBV4-1 with TRBJ1-2; perhaps TRBD1 as D (5 bases). Germline V lookup: CDR1 MGHRA, CDR2 YSYEKL. The CDR3 length is 15 residues. Trimming took off 0 bases at V and 2 bases at J, with 10 bases between the two ends.

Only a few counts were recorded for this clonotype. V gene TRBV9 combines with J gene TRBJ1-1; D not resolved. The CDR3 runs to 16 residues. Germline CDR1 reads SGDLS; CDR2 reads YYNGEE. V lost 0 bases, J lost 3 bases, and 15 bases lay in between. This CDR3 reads CASSVALGREDTEAFF. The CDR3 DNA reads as TGTGCCAGCAGCGTAGCTTTAGGAAGGGAGGACACTGAAGCTTTCTTT.

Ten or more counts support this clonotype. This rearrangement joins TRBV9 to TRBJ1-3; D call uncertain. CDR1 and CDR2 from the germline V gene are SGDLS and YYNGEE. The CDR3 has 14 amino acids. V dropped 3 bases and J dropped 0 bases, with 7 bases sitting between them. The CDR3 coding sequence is TGTGCCAGCAGCGGACGGGTCTCTGGAAACACCATATATTTT. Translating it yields CASSGRVSGNTIYF.

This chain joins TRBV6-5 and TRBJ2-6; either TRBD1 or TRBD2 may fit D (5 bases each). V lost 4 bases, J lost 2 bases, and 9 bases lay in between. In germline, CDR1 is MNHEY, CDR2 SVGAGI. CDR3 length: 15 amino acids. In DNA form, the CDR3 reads TGTGCCAGCAGTTTGGTGGGGGCTGGGGCCAACGTCCTGACTTTC. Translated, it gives CASSLVGAGANVLTF.

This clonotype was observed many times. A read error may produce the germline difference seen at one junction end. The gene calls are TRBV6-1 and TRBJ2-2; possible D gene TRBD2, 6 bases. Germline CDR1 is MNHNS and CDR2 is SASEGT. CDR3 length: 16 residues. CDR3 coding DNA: TGTGCCAGCACGATGTGGGGGGAAGCGAACACCGAGGAGCTGTTTTTT. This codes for CASTMWGEANTEELFF.

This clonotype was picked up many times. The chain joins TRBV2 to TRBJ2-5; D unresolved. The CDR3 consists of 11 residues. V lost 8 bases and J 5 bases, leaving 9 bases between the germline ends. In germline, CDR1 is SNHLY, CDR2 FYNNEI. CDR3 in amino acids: CASLESETQYF. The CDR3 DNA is TGTGCCAGCTTAGAGAGTGAGACCCAGTACTTC.

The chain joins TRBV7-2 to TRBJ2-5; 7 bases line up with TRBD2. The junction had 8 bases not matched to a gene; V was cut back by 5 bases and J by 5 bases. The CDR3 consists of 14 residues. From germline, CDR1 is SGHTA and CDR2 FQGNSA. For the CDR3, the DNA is TGTGCCAGCAGCCTTTTTAGGGAGGGGGAGACCCAGTACTTC. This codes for CASSLFREGETQYF.

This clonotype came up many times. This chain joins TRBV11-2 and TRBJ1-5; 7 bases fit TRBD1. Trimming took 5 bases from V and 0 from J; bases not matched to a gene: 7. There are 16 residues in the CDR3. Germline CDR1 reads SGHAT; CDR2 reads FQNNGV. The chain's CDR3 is CASSPRTGDSNQPQHF. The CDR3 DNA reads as TGTGCCAGCAGCCCCCGGACAGGCGATAGCAATCAGCCCCAGCATTTT.

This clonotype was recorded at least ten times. The DNA of the CDR3 is TGTGCCAGCAGTGCAACAGGGGGCAACTATGGCTACACCTTC. It specifies CASSATGGNYGYTF. The chain joins TRBV6-2 or TRBV6-3 to TRBJ1-2, with 9 bases fitting TRBD1. V gave up 5 bases and J gave up 2 bases; unmatched junction bases: 3. Germline loops: CDR1 MNHEY, CDR2 SVGEGT. The CDR3 sequence is 14 residues long.

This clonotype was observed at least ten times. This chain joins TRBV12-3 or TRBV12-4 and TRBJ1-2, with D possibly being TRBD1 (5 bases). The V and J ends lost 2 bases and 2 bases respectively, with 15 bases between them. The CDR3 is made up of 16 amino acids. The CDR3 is CASSLKGTPTNYGYTF. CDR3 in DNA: TGTGCCAGCAGTTTAAAGGGGACTCCAACCAACTATGGCTACACCTTC.

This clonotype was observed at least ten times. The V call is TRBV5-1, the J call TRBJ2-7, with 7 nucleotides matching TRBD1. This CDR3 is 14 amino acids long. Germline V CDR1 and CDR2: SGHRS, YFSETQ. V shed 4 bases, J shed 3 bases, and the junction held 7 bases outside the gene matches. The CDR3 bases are TGCGCCAGCAGCGAGGACAGGCCCTACTACGAGCAGTACTTC. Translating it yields CASSEDRPYYEQYF.

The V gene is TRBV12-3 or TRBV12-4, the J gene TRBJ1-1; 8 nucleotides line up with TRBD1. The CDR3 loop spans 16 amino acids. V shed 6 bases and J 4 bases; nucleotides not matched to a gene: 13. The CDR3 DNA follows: TGTGCCAGCAGCAACGGACAGGGAGGTACGGGCACTGAAGCTTTCTTT. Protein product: CASSNGQGGTGTEAFF.

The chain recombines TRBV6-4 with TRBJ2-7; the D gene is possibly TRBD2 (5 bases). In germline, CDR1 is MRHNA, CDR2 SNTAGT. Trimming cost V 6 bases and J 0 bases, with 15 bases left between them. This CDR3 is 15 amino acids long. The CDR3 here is CASSQSGASSYEQYF. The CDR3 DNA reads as TGTGCCAGCAGCCAAAGCGGAGCTAGCTCCTACGAGCAGTACTTC.